This TCR beta chain was profiled in a study of PD-L1 blockade in urothelial cancer. For the study at large: Bladder-origin urothelial cancer in males described twenty-five of the 29 patients. It was at 3 weeks (second dose) and 6 weeks after treatment start that blood was analyzed. Blood samples had a median of approximately 150,000 T cells, 80,000 to 85,000 unique TCRs, and clonality around 0.08.

Documented time point: pretreatment peripheral blood. Patient sample counts ranged from 1 to 8, pretreatment and on-treatment. Libraries were prepared by immunoSEQ multiplex PCR; TCRdb keeps only in-frame clonotypes and omits some of them. The top ten clones hold under 3.5% of a sample with roughly 130,000 clones, approximately 84% of them seen once. V lost 6 bases and J 10 bases, leaving 10 bases between the germline ends. Germline-derived CDR1 and CDR2 are SGHVS and FQNEAQ. The CDR3 loop spans 11 amino acids. The receptor's source is a man aged 45 to 65 with urothelial cancer. The sequencing used PBMCs, collected around atezolizumab (anti-PD-L1) treatment. The chain combines TRBV7-8 with TRBJ2-1; D not certain. The CDR3 here is CASRNSLEQFF. The CDR3 DNA reads TGTGCCAGCAGAAATTCCTTAGAGCAGTTCTTC.